Sequencing of this T cell receptor (beta chain) was carried out in a study of beta chain features in type 1 diabetes. The CDR3 length is 17 residues. CDR1 and CDR2 from the germline V gene are SGHNT and YYREEE (reference sequence). The junction had 9 bases not matched to a gene; V was cut back by 8 bases and J by 2 bases. Since all of the isolated RNA was reverse transcribed, expressed TCRB transcripts were what got sequenced. Sequencing used immunoSEQ multiplex PCR; TCRdb keeps in-frame clones, though not all of them. In the table there are 900,000 or so clones, roughly 17% of which are singletons. The TCR was taken from a woman younger than 30 in good health. Source material: naive CD4+ T cells from blood. The chain joins TRBV5-4 to TRBJ2-3, with 15 bases lining up with TRBD2. CDR3 in amino acids: CASSGLAGGRFTDTQYF. In nucleotides, the CDR3 is TGTGCCAGTTCCGGACTAGCGGGAGGGCGTTTCACAGATACGCAGTATTTT.